The sequence of this T cell receptor (beta chain) was determined in a study of T-cell reconstitution after alpha-beta-depleted transplantation in children. Germline V CDR1 and CDR2: ENHRY, SYGVKD. The V end was cut by 0 bases, the J end by 5 bases, with 16 bases between. CDR3 length: 16 amino acids. Preparation of the TCRbeta library used unique molecular identifiers. Using its own MiXCR run on the PCR reads, TCRdb lists one record per CDR3 protein. Found here are approximately 490,000 distinct CDR3 sequences, roughly a tenth of them singletons; the top ten hold just over 2%. Overall study results and limits: The high TCRbeta diversity at day 60 in some patients came from surviving recipient T cells and thymic progenitors. Most T-cell counts and diversity one year after the transplant came from T cells that were newly produced. In patients about two months after transplant, alpha-beta T cells reportedly arose from several hundred expanded graft clones.

This clonotype was recorded at least ten times. As yet, its antigen is unknown. This specimen was PBMCs, taken before TCRalphabeta/CD19-depleted stem cell transplant. The rearrangement joins TRBV10-3 to TRBJ1-2, with a tentative D call TRBD1 (6 bases). The clonotype comes from a child aged 2 to 10 with inherited bone marrow failure, due to receive a stem cell transplant. CDR3 amino acids: CAISESPTARGYGYTF. The CDR3 coding sequence is TGTGCCATCAGTGAGTCGCCGACCGCCAGGGGATATGGCTACACCTTC.